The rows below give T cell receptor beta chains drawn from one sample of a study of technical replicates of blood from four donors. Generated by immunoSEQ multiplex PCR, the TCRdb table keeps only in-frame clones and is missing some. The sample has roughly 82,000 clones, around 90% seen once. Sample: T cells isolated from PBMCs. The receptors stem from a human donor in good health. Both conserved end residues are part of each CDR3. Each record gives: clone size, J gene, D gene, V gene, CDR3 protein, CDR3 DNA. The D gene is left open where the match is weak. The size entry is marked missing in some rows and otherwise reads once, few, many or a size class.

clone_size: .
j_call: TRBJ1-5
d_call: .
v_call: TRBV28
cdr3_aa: CASQDSRDQPQHF
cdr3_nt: TGTGCCAGCCAAGACTCCCGGGATCAGCCCCAGCATTTT

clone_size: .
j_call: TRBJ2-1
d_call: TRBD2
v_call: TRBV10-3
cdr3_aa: CAISDTSGISDNEQFF
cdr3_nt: TGTGCCATCAGTGATACAAGCGGGATCAGCGACAATGAGCAGTTCTTC

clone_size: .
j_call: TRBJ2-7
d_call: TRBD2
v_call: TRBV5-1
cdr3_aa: CASSLDGSGRGEQYF
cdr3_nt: TGCGCCAGCAGCTTGGATGGTAGCGGGAGAGGCGAGCAGTACTTC

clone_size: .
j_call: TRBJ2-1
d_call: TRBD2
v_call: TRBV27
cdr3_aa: CASRRRGAGEQFF
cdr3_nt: TGTGCCAGCAGAAGGCGGGGGGCAGGTGAGCAGTTCTTC

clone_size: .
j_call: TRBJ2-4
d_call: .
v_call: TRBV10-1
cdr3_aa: CASSEGRGQLAKNIQYF
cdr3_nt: TGCGCCAGCAGTGAAGGTCGAGGGCAACTAGCCAAAAACATTCAGTACTTC

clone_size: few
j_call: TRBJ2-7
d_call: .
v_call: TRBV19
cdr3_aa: CASSISPPSSEQYF
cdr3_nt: TGTGCCAGTAGTATCTCCCCGCCGTCCAGCGAGCAGTACTTC

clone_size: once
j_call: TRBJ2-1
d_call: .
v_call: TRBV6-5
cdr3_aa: CASSYFQGQHNEQFF
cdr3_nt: TGTGCCAGCAGTTACTTTCAAGGACAGCACAATGAGCAGTTCTTC

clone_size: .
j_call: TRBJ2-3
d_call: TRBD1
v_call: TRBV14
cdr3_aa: CASSQVQGARDTQYF
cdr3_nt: TGTGCCAGCAGCCAAGTACAGGGGGCGCGCGATACGCAGTATTTT

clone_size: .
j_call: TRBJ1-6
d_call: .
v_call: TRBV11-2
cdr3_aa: CASSLISVDSPLHF
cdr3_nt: TGTGCCAGCAGCTTAATATCTGTAGATTCACCCCTCCACTTT

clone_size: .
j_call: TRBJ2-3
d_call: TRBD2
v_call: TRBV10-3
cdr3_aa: CAIKSAGTRKDTQYF
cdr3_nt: TGTGCCATCAAGTCAGCCGGGACTAGAAAAGATACGCAGTATTTT

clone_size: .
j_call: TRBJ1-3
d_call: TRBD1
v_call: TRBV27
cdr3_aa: CASSFTGGSGNTIYF
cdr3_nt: TGTGCCAGCAGTTTCACAGGGGGCTCTGGAAACACCATATATTTT

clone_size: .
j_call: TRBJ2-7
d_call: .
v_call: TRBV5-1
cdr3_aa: CASTPEGTGTEQYF
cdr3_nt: TGCGCCAGCACCCCCGAAGGAACAGGGACCGAGCAGTACTTC

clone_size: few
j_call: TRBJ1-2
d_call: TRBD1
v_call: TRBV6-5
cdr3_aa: CASKDRVRGYTF
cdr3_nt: TGTGCCAGCAAGGACAGGGTCCGTGGCTACACCTTC

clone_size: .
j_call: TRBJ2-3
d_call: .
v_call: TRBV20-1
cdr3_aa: CSAPFTDTQYF
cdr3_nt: TGCAGTGCCCCCTTCACAGATACGCAGTATTTT

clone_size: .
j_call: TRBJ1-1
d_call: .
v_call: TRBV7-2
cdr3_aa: CASSLAPNTEAFF
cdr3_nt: TGTGCCAGCAGCTTAGCCCCAAACACTGAAGCTTTCTTT

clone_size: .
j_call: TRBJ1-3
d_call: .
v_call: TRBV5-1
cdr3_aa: CASSPGGGASGNTIYF
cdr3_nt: TGCGCCAGCAGCCCCGGGGGGGGCGCCTCTGGAAACACCATATATTTT

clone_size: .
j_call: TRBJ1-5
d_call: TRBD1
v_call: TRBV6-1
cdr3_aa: CASSEVYGTGAPYSNQPQHF
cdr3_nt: TGTGCCAGCAGTGAAGTTTACGGGACAGGGGCTCCCTATAGCAATCAGCCCCAGCATTTT

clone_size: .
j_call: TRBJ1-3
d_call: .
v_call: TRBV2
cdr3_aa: CASKRQETGNTIYF
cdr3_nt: TGTGCCAGCAAGAGACAGGAGACAGGAAACACCATATATTTT

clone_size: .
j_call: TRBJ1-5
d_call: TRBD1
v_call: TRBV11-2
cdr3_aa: CASSLGRGQGKNWDQPQHF
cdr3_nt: TGTGCCAGCAGCTTAGGCCGTGGACAGGGAAAAAATTGGGATCAGCCCCAGCATTTT